This T cell receptor beta chain was sequenced during a study of cytomegalovirus exposure and HLA in healthy donors. About the research overall: Of the donors genotyped, several hundred in all, 75% to 85% fell in the Caucasian-associated ancestry cluster.

As to this clone: Its target is unknown. Other DNA sequences of this sample code for an identical CDR3.

CDR1 and CDR2 from the germline V gene are SGDLS and YYNGEE. V was pared by 0 bases and J by 3 bases, with 2 bases of the junction left unmatched. The CDR3 is made up of 14 amino acids. Findings of the study overall: Being productive about 90% or about 30% of the time was typical of most TCR beta V segments in an earlier analysis.

Amplification used 60 Vbeta primers and 13 Jbeta primers. Repertoires were generated with immunoSEQ multiplex PCR, while TCRdb's copy carries only in-frame clones and drops some. The sample yields 85,000 to 120,000 clones, around 77% seen once. This receptor was identified in a male donor in good health and CMV-seropositive. This chain connects TRBV9 to TRBJ2-5; 7 nucleotides match TRBD1. The source material was PBMCs. The CDR3: CASSVAGTEETQYF. The CDR3 region has the DNA TGTGCCAGCAGCGTAGCGGGGACAGAAGAGACCCAGTACTTC.